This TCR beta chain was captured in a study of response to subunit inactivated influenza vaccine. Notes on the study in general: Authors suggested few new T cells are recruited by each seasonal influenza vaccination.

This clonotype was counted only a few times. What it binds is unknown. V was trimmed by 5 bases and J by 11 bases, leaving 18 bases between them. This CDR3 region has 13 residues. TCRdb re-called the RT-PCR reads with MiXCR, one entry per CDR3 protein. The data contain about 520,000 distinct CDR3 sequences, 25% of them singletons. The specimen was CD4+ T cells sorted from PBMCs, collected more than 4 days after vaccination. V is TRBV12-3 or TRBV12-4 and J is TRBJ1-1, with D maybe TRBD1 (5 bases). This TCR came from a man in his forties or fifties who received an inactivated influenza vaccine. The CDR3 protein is CASSAGTALGAFF. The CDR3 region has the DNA TGTGCCAGCAGTGCGGGGACCGCCCTCGGGGCTTTCTTT.